Here is one TCR beta chain with its context. From the RT-PCR reads, TCRdb called clonotypes with MiXCR, one entry per CDR3 protein. The sample includes almost 700,000 distinct CDR3 sequences, 14% of them seen just once. V lost 6 bases to trimming and J lost 4 bases, with 12 bases between them. The CDR3 is made up of 14 amino acids. Sequenced input: memory CD4+ T cells from blood. This sequence originates from a female donor in good health, serving as a healthy control. The V gene is TRBV12-3 or TRBV12-4, the J gene TRBJ1-4, with D perhaps TRBD1 (5 bases). For the CDR3, the DNA is TGTGCCAGCAGGTCGGGACGGAATAATGAAAAACTGTTTTTT. Protein sequence: CASRSGRNNEKLFF.